Shown below are 5 T cell receptor beta chains from a single sample sequenced in a study of cytomegalovirus exposure and HLA in healthy donors. Produced via immunoSEQ multiplex PCR; TCRdb's table is partial and in-frame only. The sample holds approximately 100,000 clones, 80% to 95% seen once. Sequencing input: PBMCs. The receptors come from a woman between 25 and 40 years old in good health and CMV-seropositive.

The genes are TRBV19 and TRBJ1-1; 8 bases agree with TRBD1. The CDR3 contains 13 residues. CDR1 and CDR2 from the germline V gene are LNHDA and SQIVND (reference sequence). V was pared by 3 bases and J by 11 bases, with 8 bases of the junction left unmatched. The CDR3 nucleotides are TGTGCCAGTAGTATTGGACAGGGTGGGTACGCTTTCTTT. The encoded protein is CASSIGQGGYAFF.

The rearrangement links TRBV5-1 to TRBJ2-1; D is possibly TRBD2 (6 bases). In germline, CDR1 is SGHRS, CDR2 YFSETQ. The CDR3 sequence is 14 residues long. Trimming pared 1 base from V and 5 bases from J, leaving 10 bases between. The CDR3 protein is CASSLLAINNEQFF. As DNA, the CDR3 is TGCGCCAGCAGCTTGCTAGCGATCAACAATGAGCAGTTCTTC.

The chain is built from TRBV6-1 and TRBJ1-2; TRBD1 is a possible D gene (5 bases). This CDR3 has 14 residues. Trimming left V 0 bases short and J 5 bases short, with 10 bases between. The V gene's germline CDR1 is MNHNS and CDR2 SASEGT. CDR3 DNA: TGTGCCAGCAGTGAAGCAGGGGCAGGTTATGGCTACACCTTC. The encoded protein is CASSEAGAGYGYTF.

The chain is built from TRBV28 and TRBJ1-3; 7 bases match TRBD1. Losses at the gene ends were 0 bases for V and 1 base for J; bases not matched to a gene: 3. CDR1 is MDHEN, CDR2 SYDVKM, per germline. CDR3 size: 16 residues. The CDR3 DNA sequence: TGTGCCAGCAGTTTATGGGGGACAGAATCTGGAAACACCATATATTTT. Amino acid sequence: CASSLWGTESGNTIYF.

The chain combines TRBV9 with TRBJ1-1, with D perhaps TRBD1 (6 bases). The CDR3 runs to 15 residues. Germline V lookup: CDR1 SGDLS, CDR2 YYNGEE. The V and J ends lost 2 bases and 2 bases respectively, with 13 bases between them. CDR3 sequence reads: CASSVRGGGNTEAFF. The CDR3 region has the DNA TGTGCCAGCAGCGTTCGCGGGGGGGGCAACACTGAAGCTTTCTTT.